This T cell receptor (beta chain) stems from a study of blood T cell repertoires in COVID-19. Profiling relied on immunoSEQ multiplex PCR, and the TCRdb table lists in-frame clones only, not all of them. The sample has roughly 180,000 clones; about 86% are singletons. The CDR3 is made up of 12 amino acids. V was cut by 6 bases and J by 5 bases, with 10 bases left in between. Germline V gene lookup returns CDR1 MNHEY and CDR2 SVGAGI. Input material: peripheral blood. This TCR came from a man aged 55 to 70 with acute or convalescent COVID-19. The chain has TRBV6-5 and TRBJ1-2; D remains unclear. The CDR3: CASRATGYGYTF. Here the CDR3 DNA reads TGTGCCAGCAGAGCCACCGGGTATGGCTACACCTTC.